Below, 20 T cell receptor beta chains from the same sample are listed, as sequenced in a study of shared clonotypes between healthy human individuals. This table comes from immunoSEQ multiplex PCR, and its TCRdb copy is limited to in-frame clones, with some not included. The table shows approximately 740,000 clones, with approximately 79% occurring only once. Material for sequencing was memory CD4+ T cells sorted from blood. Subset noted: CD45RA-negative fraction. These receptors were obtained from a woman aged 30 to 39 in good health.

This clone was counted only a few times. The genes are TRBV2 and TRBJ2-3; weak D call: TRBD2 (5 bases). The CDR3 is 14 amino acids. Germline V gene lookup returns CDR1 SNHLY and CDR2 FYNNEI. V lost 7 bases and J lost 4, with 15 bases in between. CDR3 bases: TGTGCCAGCACTCGACTAAACTCCGCAGATACGCAGTATTTT. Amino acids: CASTRLNSADTQYF.

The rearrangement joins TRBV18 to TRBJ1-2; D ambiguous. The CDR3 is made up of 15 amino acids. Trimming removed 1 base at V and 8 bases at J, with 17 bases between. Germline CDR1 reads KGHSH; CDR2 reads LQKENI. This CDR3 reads CASSPLAAGSRGYTF. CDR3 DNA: TGTGCCAGCTCACCACTCGCCGCGGGGTCGCGGGGCTACACCTTC.

CDR3 nucleotide sequence: TGTGCCAGCAGCGTAGGGGACAGGGTCTACAATGAGCAGTTCTTC. Translated, it gives CASSVGDRVYNEQFF. J is TRBJ2-1 and V is TRBV9; 9 nucleotides align to TRBD1. The germline CDR1 and CDR2 sequences are SGDLS and YYNGEE. Losses at the gene ends were 0 bases for V and 3 bases for J; bases not matched to a gene: 1. CDR3 length: 15 amino acids.

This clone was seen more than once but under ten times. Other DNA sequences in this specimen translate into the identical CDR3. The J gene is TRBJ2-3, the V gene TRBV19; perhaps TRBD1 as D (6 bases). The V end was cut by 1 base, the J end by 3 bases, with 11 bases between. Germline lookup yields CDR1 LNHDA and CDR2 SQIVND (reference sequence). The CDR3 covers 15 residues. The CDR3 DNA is TGTGCCAGTAGTATAGGGACAGCTGCAACAGATACGCAGTATTTT. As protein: CASSIGTAATDTQYF.

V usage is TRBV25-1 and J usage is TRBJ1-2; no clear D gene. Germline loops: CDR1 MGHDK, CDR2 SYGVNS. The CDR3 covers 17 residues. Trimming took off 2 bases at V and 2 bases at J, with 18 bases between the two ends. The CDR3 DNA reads TGTGCCAGCAGTGAAGCCACAACGGGAATATGGAACTATGGCTACACCTTC. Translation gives CASSEATTGIWNYGYTF.

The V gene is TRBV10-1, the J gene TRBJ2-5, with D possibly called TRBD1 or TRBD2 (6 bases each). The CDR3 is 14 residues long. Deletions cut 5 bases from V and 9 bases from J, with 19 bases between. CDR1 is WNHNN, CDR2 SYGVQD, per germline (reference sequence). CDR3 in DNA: TGCGCCAGCAGTCCGTCGGAGGGGGTTCTGGCCCAGTACTTC. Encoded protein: CASSPSEGVLAQYF.

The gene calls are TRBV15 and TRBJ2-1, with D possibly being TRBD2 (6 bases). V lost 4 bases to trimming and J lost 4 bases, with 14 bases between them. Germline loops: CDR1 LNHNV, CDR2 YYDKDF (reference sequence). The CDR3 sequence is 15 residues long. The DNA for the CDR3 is TGTGCCACCAGCAATGGGCGGGATGGGTACAATGAGCAGTTCTTC. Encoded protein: CATSNGRDGYNEQFF.

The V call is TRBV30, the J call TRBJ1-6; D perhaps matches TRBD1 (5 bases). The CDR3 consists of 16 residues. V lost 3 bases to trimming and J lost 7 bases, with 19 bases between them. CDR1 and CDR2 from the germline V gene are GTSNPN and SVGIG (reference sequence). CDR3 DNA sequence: TGTGCCTGGAGATTGGGAACGTGGGGCAGGAATTCACCCCTCCACTTT. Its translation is CAWRLGTWGRNSPLHF.

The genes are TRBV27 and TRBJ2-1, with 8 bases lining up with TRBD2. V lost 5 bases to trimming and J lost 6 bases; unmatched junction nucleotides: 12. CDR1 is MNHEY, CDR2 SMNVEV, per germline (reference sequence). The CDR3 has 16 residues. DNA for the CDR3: TGTGCCAGCAGTACCCCCAGCGGGAGAACCCTCAATGAGCAGTTCTTC. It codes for CASSTPSGRTLNEQFF.

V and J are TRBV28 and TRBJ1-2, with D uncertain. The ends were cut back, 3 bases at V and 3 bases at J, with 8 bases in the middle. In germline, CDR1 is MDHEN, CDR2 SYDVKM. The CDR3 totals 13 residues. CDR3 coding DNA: TGTGCCAGCAGTTTTGGAGGAGACTATGGCTACACCTTC. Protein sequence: CASSFGGDYGYTF.

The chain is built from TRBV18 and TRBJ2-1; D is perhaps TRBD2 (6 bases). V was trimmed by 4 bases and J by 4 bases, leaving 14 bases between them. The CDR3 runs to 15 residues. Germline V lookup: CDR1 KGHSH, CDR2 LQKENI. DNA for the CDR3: TGTGCCAGCTCACTACGGGACTCGGAATACAATGAGCAGTTCTTC. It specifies CASSLRDSEYNEQFF. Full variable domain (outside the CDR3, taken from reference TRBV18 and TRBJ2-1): NAGVMQNPRHLVRRRGQEARLRCSPMKGHSHVYWYRQLPEEGLKFMVYLQKENIIDESGMPKERFSAEFPKEGPSILRIQQVVRGDSAAYFCASSLRDSEYNEQFFGPGTRLTVL.

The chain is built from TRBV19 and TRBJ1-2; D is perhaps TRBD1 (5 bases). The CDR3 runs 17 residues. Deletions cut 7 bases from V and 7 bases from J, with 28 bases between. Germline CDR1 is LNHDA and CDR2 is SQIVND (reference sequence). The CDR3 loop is CASMGMTGEKVGGGYTF. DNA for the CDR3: TGTGCCAGTATGGGGATGACGGGGGAGAAAGTCGGCGGTGGCTACACCTTC.

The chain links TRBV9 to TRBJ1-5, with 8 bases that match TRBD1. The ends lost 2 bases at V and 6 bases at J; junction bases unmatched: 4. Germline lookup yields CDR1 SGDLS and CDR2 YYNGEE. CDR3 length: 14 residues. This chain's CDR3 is CASSVTGDLQPQHF. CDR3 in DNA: TGTGCCAGCAGCGTGACAGGGGACCTTCAGCCCCAGCATTTT.

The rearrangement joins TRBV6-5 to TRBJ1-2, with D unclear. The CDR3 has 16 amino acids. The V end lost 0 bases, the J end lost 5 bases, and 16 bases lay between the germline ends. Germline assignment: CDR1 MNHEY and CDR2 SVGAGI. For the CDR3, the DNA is TGTGCCAGCAGTTACTCGAAGCCGGCACAAGGTTATGGCTACACCTTC. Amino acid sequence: CASSYSKPAQGYGYTF.

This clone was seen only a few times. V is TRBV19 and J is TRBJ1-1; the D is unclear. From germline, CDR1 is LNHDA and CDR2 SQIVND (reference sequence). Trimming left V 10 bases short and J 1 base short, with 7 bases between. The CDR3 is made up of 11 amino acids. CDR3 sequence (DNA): TGTGCCACCCTCAAGAACACTGAAGCTTTCTTT. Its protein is CATLKNTEAFF.

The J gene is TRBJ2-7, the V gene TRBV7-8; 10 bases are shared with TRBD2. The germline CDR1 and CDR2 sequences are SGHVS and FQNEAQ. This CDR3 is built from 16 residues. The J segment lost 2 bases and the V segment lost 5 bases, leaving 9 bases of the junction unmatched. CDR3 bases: TGTGCCAGCAGCAGACTACTAGCGGGAAGCCCCTACGAGCAGTACTTC. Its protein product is CASSRLLAGSPYEQYF. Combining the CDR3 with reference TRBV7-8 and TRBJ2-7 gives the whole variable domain GAGVSQSPRYKVAKRGQDVALRCDPISGHVSLFWYQQALGQGPEFLTYFQNEAQLDKSGLPSDRFFAERPEGSVSTLKIQRTQQEDSAVYLCASSRLLAGSPYEQYFGPGTRLTVT.

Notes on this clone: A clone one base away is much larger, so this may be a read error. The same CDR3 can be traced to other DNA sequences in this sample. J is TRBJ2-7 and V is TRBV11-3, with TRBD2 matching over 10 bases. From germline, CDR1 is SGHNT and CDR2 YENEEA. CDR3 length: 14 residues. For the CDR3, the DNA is TGTGCTAGCAGCTTAGGGACTAGCGCCTACGAGCAGTACTTC. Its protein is CASSLGTSAYEQYF.

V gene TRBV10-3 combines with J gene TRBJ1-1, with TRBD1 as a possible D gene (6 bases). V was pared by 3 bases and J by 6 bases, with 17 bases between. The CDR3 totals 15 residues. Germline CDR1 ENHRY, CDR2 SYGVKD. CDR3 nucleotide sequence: TGTGCCATCAGTGATAGGGGACACAACCCCCCTGAAGCTTTCTTT. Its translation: CAISDRGHNPPEAFF.

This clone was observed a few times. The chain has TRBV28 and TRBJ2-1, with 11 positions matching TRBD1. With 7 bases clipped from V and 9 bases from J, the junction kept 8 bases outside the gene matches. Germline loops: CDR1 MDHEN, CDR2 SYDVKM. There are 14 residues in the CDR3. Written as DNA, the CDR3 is TGTGCCAGCAACCCGACGGGACAGGGGGGTGAGCAGTTCTTC. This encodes CASNPTGQGGEQFF. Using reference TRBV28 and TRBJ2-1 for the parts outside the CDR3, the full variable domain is DVKVTQSSRYLVKRTGEKVFLECVQDMDHENMFWYRQDPGLGLRLIYFSYDVKMKEKGDIPEGYSVSREKKERFSLILESASTNQTSMYLCASNPTGQGGEQFFGPGTRLTVL.

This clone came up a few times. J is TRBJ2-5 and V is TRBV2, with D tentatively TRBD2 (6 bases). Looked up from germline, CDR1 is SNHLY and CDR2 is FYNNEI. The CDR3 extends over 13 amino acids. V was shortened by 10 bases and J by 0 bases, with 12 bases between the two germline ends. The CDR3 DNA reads TGTGCCAACCAGCGGGTTCACCAAGAGACCCAGTACTTC. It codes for CANQRVHQETQYF.